This paragraph covers one T cell receptor (beta chain) sequence. This clone was seen a few times. Its cognate antigen has yet to be identified. No qualities accompany the bases; no much larger clone lies one base away. Libraries were prepared through the immunoSEQ multiplex PCR assay. Regarding the original processing steps: A statistical classification framework was built for diagnosing cytomegalovirus status from the catalog of TCR beta chain sequences. The immuneACCESS repertoire file appears here via TCRdb, limited to in-frame rearrangements. These files lack a portion of the clones; in checked studies, under half of the deficit traces to unresolved V genes, and the cause of the others is not known. D and trimming come from the DNA, and the V and J calls and clone size come from that table. The table for this sample lists some 250,000 clones; nearly 90% of them were counted only once. Under 0.4% of the sample is held by the ten biggest clonotypes.

This record belongs to a study of cytomegalovirus exposure and HLA in healthy donors (dated by TCRdb to 2015 to 2018). General notes on the study: According to a later analysis, one platform produced both the 110 or so validation repertoires and the 666 repertoires of the first cohort. The study combined high-throughput TCR immunosequencing, statistical association of individual TCRs with disease status, and machine learning to predict cytomegalovirus infection status. The study was designed to test whether signatures of past pathogen exposure could be identified by cataloging public T cell receptors. Besides the first cohort of hundreds of subjects, a separate validation cohort made up of 120 different subjects was used. What the authors observed across the whole study: In vitro tests confirmed that a few of the cytomegalovirus-associated TCR beta chains recognize cytomegalovirus antigens. Subsequent analysis determined that TCRs grouped into clusters in the first cohort also showed a tendency toward co-occurrence across the 130 or so validation repertoires, and 94% of cluster scores exceeded 0. The classifier was reported to diagnose cytomegalovirus status with high specificity and sensitivity in both the original and validation cohorts. Across donors, most TCR sequences were observed very rarely, whereas some public TCRs were present in many individuals. The study gave a list of about 150 TCR beta chains associated with cytomegalovirus. The authors suggested that the approach could potentially be generalized to other disease states and immunological phenotypes. The validation cohort had no HLA typing available for a later analysis, so co-occurrence within that cohort was assessed over all 120 or so repertoires.

Separate from the approximately 700-subject first cohort, the validation cohort of 90 to 150 subjects was the group to which the donors belonged. The CDR3 runs 13 residues from the cysteine to the phenylalanine. The entry retains the CDR3 DNA only, 39 bases that are in frame from base 1. The germline ends are 8 bases apart after V is trimmed by 5 bases and J by 0 bases. From a lookup of the germline V gene, CDR1 and CDR2 are SGHRS and YFSETQ. This sequence was found in a woman aged 18-35 years in good health and CMV-seronegative. The chain uses TRBV5-1 and TRBJ2-5; TRBD2 is possibly the D segment (6 matching bases). The specimen was PBMCs. The DNA sequence is given as TGCGCCAGCAGGGCGGGGAACCAAGAGACCCAGTACTTC. It specifies CASRAGNQETQYF.